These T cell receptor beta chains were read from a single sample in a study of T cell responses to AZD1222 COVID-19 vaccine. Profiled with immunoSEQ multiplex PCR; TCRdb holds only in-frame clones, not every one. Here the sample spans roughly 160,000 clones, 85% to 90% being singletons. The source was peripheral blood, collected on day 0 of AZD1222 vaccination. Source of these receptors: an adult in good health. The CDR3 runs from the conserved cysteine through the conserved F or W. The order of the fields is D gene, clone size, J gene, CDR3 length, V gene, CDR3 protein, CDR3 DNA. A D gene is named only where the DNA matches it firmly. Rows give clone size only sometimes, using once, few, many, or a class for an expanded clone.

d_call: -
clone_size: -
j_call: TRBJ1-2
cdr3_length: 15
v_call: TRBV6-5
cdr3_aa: CASSYPEGRAYGYTF
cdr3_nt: TGTGCCAGCAGTTACCCTGAGGGGAGGGCCTATGGCTACACCTTC

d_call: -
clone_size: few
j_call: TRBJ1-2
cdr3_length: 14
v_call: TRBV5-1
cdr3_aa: CASSPDRGEDGYTF
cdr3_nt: TGCGCCAGCAGCCCCGACAGAGGGGAGGATGGCTACACCTTC

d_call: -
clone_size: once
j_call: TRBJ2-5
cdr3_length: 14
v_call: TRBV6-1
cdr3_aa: CASSEGWYQETQYF
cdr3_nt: TGTGCCAGCAGCGAAGGATGGTACCAAGAGACCCAGTACTTC

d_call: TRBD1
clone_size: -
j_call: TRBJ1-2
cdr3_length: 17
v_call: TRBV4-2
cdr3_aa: CASSQDPPRDRGGGYTF
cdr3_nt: TGTGCCAGCAGCCAAGATCCACCCCGGGACAGGGGGGGTGGCTACACCTTC

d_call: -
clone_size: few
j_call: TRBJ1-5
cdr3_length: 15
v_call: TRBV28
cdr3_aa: CASRREGSRNQPQHF
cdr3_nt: TGTGCCAGCAGACGAGAAGGATCACGCAATCAGCCCCAGCATTTT

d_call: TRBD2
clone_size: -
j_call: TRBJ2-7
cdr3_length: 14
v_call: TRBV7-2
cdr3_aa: CASSFGGSSYEQYF
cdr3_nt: TGTGCCAGCAGCTTTGGCGGGAGCTCCTACGAGCAGTACTTC

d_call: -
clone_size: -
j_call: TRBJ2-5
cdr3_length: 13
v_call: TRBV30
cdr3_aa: CAWNPGNQETQYF
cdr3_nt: TGTGCCTGGAATCCGGGAAACCAAGAGACCCAGTACTTC

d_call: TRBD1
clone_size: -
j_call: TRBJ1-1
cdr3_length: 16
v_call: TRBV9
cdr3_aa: CASSRSIGTGHTEAFF
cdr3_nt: TGTGCCAGCAGCAGGTCGATCGGGACAGGCCACACTGAAGCTTTCTTT

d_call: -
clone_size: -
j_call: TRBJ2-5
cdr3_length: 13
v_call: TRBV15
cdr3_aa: CATSSRVRETQYF
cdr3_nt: TGTGCCACCAGCAGCAGGGTTCGGGAGACCCAGTACTTC

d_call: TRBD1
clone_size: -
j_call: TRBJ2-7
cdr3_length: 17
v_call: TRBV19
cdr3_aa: CASSIGTGGSFSYEQYF
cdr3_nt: TGTGCCAGTAGTATCGGGACAGGGGGCTCTTTCTCCTACGAGCAGTACTTC

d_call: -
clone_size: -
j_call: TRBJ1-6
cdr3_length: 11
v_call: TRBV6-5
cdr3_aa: CASSLGQPLHF
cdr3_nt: TGTGCCAGCAGTCTTGGGCAACCCCTCCACTTT

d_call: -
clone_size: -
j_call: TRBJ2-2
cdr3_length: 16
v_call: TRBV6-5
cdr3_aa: CASSYLGQPITGELFF
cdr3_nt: TGTGCCAGCAGTTACTTAGGACAGCCTATCACCGGGGAGCTGTTTTTT